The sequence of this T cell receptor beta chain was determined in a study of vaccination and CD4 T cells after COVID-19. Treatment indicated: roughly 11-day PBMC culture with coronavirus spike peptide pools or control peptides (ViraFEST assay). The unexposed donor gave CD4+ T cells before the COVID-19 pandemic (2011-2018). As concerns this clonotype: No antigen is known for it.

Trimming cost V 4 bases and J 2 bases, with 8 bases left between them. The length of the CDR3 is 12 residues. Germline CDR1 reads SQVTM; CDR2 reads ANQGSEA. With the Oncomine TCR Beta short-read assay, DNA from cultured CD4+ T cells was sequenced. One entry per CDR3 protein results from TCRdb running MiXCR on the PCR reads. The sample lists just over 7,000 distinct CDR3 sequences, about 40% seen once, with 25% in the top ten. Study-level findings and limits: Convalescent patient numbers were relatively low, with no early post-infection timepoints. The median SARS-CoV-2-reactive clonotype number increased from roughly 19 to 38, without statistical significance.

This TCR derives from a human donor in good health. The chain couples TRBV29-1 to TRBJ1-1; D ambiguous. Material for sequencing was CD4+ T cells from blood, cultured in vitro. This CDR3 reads CSVVGVNTEAFF. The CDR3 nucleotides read TGCAGCGTTGTAGGAGTTAACACTGAAGCTTTCTTT.